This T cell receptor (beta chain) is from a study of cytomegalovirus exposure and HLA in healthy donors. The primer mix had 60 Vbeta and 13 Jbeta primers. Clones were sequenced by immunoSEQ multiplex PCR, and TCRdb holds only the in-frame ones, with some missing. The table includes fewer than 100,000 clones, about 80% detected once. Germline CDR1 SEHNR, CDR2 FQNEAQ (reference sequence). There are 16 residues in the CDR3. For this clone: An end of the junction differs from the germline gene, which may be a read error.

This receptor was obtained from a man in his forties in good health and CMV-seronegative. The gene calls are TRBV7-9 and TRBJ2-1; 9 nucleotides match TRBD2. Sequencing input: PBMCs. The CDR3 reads CSSSLAGLAGFDEQFF. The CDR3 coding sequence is TGTTCCAGCAGCTTAGCAGGGCTAGCGGGGTTCGATGAGCAGTTCTTC.